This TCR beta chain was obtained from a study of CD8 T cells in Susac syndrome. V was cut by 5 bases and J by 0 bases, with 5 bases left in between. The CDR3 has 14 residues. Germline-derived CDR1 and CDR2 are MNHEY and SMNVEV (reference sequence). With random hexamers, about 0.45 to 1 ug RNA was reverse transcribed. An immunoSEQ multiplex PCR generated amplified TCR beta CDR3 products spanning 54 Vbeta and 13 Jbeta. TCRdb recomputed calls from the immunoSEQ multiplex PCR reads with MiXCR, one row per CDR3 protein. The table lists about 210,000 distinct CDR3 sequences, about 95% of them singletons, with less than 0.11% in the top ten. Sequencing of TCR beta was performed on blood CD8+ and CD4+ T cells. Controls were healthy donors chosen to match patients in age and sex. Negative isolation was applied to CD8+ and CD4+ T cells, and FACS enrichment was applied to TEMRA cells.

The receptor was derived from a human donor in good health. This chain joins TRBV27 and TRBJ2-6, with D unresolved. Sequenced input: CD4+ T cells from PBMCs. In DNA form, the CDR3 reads TGTGCCAGCAGTCGAGCCTCTGGGGCCAACGTCCTGACTTTC. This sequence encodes CASSRASGANVLTF.